This T cell receptor (beta chain) was recovered during a study of cytomegalovirus exposure and HLA in healthy donors (dated by TCRdb to 2017 to 2019). About the investigation overall: According to an earlier analysis of 550 to 750 of the donors, roughly 180 million T cells yielded 90 million to 140 million unique TCR beta sequences and approximately 280 Gb of sequence data. An early release that covered more than 550 HLA-typed donors contained approximately 300 gigabases of sequencing data and tens of millions of unique TCR sequences. Of the roughly 400 genotyped donors, approximately 80% fell in the genetic ancestry cluster associated with self-reported Caucasian donors. The aim of the study was to test whether cataloging public T cell receptors could identify signatures of past pathogen exposure. The study used immunosequencing to profile the T cell repertoires of approximately 650 subjects and linked those repertoires to cytomegalovirus serostatus. Besides the first cohort of around 670 subjects, a separate validation cohort made up of 120 different subjects was used. To predict cytomegalovirus infection status, the study combined high-throughput TCR immunosequencing, statistical association of individual TCRs with disease status, and machine learning. A later analysis re-examined previously published TCR beta repertoires from over 500 donors and added high-resolution HLA genotyping to investigate patterns of TCR occurrence. Rather than drawing on any new phenotypic data, the later analysis identified candidate immune exposures from TCR beta sequences and the way those sequences occurred across donors. An earlier analysis of several hundred of the donors applied high-throughput TCR beta sequencing to assess whether each TCR beta V gene segment acted as functional or pseudogenic. Donor age, sex, ethnicity and CMV serostatus were collected together with the repertoire data. A later genetic analysis took genome-wide SNP genotypes for 398 of the 666 donors and used that subset as a discovery cohort. All discovery cohort repertoires had been generated using a single sequencing platform. Class I and class II HLA loci were covered by the typing at four-digit resolution. The number of donors typed differed by locus, with roughly 620-630 for A, B, C, DRB1 and DQB1, 522 for DQA1, over 600 for DPA1, and approximately 470 for DPB1. Because of strong linkage in the cohort, five DR-DQ haplotypes were treated as single units for association and clustering. Across 398 genotyped donors of the cohort, an average of roughly 250,000 unique TCR beta nucleotide sequences per donor were sequenced, and 15% to 20% of those sequences were non-productive.

Clipping removes 8 bases from V and 3 bases from J, with 10 as the unmatched junction base count. Taken from cysteine to phenylalanine, the CDR3 has 14 residues. Here the CDR3 DNA is all that survives: 42 bases in frame from base 1. From a lookup of the germline V gene (reference sequence), CDR1 and CDR2 are LNHDA and SQIVND. The library was made by the immunoSEQ multiplex PCR assay. For the multiplex PCR, a mixture combining 60 forward primers for TCR Vbeta segments and 13 reverse primers for TCR Jbeta segments was used. Amplification of the CDR3 region of rearranged TCR beta genes was performed with a multiplex PCR assay on genomic DNA. The Illumina HiSeq System was used to sequence the amplified TCR beta libraries as 87-base-pair reads. In the source study's methods: Across the 500 to 850 repertoires, a later analysis counted approximately 83 million unique TCR beta chains, approximately 10 million of which were shared by at least two donors. A nearest-neighbor algorithm error-corrected the raw reads and collapsed the reads into unique sequences, merging closely related sequences to remove PCR and sequencing errors. To assign V, D and J gene segments, CDR3 sequences were aligned to IMGT reference sequences. For a sequence to be retained, a match of at least six nucleotides was required to both a V gene segment and a J gene segment. A rearrangement was called productive if the CDR3 had no stop codons and remained in frame with V and J, and every other rearrangement was called non-productive. Following IMGT convention, CDR3 was defined as the stretch from the second conserved V-encoded cysteine to the conserved J-encoded phenylalanine. The earlier analysis of about 570 of the donors excluded any sequence lacking an unambiguous match to a single V gene segment. An earlier analysis of some 500 of the donors classified V segments as functional when productive rearrangements were above 56.7% and as segregating when the standard deviation between donors was above 5%. A statistical classification framework was built to diagnose cytomegalovirus status from the catalog of TCR beta chain sequences. A later analysis assigned V and J genes by comparing TCR nucleotide sequences with IMGT/GENE-DB human TR gene sequences. Using the TCRdist pipeline, a later analysis assigned CDR3 sequences along with most-parsimonious VDJ recombination scenarios. In a later analysis, each TCR beta chain was defined by its CDR3 amino acid sequence together with its V-gene family, and reads without a unique V-gene family were excluded. To address suspected cross-contamination and a sequencing artifact, a later analysis removed a few hundred highly shared, low-generation-probability nucleotide sequences. In a later analysis, a clonal expansion index for each public chain was calculated from normalized within-repertoire ranks of inferred template counts. Generation probabilities in a later analysis came from a VDJ recombination model fitted to out-of-frame rearrangements, and those results were checked against IGoR. In a later analysis, hypergeometric tests were used to score TCR-TCR, TCR-HLA and TCR-CMV co-occurrence, with a repertoire-size bias correction applied to TCR pairs. False discovery rates were estimated in a later analysis by permuting HLA or CMV assignments 20 times. In a later analysis, co-occurring TCRs were grouped with DBSCAN, and TCRdist sequence similarity was added when clustering was performed within HLA-allele-positive subsets. For co-occurrence clustering, repertoires with fewer than 30,000 or more than 120,000 public chains were excluded, along with four or five repertoires with anomalous nucleotide sharing. In its TCRdb copy, this immuneACCESS table keeps in-frame sequences only and misses some clones. Where compared with another copy, unresolved V genes explain less than half of these, and the others have no known cause. From that table come the V and J calls and clone size; the DNA was used to work out D and trimming. Counted in this sample were about 140,000 clones; over 60% of them appeared once. The ten largest clones represent roughly 1.3% of the sample.

The cohort comprised hundreds of healthy bone marrow donors. At the time of sampling, every cohort member was nominally healthy, though immune exposures that went unrecorded were likely present. The donor was CMV seropositive and was included in the group of 290 or so seropositive cohort members. A peripheral blood sample was provided by each donor, and peripheral blood mononuclear cells were used for TCR beta sequencing. The Qiagen DNeasy Blood Extraction Kit was used to extract genomic DNA from the blood cell samples. Overall results and qualifications from the work: A total of 150 to 200 TCR beta chains were listed by the study as associated with cytomegalovirus. Fewer than 20 rarely observed V segments, including chromosome 9 orphons, were excluded from the earlier analysis of several hundred of the donors because counts were too low. Specific HLA alleles were associated with 16,951 TCR beta sequences at a false discovery rate of 0.05 in a later analysis. Correlated functional status among segregating V segments might reflect linkage disequilibrium, but an unknown experimental factor could not be ruled out. In vitro tests confirmed that a few of the cytomegalovirus-associated TCR beta chains recognize cytomegalovirus antigens. When HLA alleles, especially DR and DQ, strongly co-occurred, attributing TCR associations to individual alleles was difficult. The authors suggested that the approach could potentially be extended to other disease states and immunological phenotypes. In this cohort, only TCR beta chains were sequenced, and detectable features were limited by the absence of alpha or paired-chain data. Most TCR sequences were observed very rarely across donors, whereas some public TCRs were present in many individuals. According to a later genetic analysis, donors in an Asian-associated ancestry cluster had fewer N-insertions in productive TCRs than the approximately 630-donor mean. The 87-base-pair reads could not distinguish some IMGT-functional V segments, including TRBV6-2 and TRBV6-3, so those segments were excluded. A further reported finding was that TCR beta sequences accurately predicted the HLA-A and HLA-B alleles for most subjects in the first cohort. Sequencing depth was assumed to be roughly uniform across donors in the presence/absence analyses, though that assumption may not hold. An association between a missense DCLRE1C variant and V-gene and J-gene trimming of TCR beta chains was found in a later genetic analysis and replicated in an independent cohort. A later analysis reported that several top co-occurrence clusters appeared linked to parvovirus B19, influenza, CMV and Epstein-Barr virus. CMV serostatus was the only immune exposure information available for the cohort. In a later analysis, HLA-associated TCR beta chains were found to be more clonally expanded and to have lower generation probabilities than equally common non-associated chains. Because HLA typing was unavailable for some donors at each locus, only the typed subset was used in association tests. A later analysis found that most CMV-associated TCR beta chains appeared HLA-restricted, with HLA associations seemingly driven largely by CMV exposure. The classifier was reported to diagnose cytomegalovirus status with high specificity and sensitivity in both the original cohort and the validation cohort. A cluster of highly shared sequence variants was judged likely to represent a technical artifact of the sequencing pipeline. In a later analysis, the rate of TCR association differed among HLA loci, with DRB1 alleles having the most associated TCRs and HLA-C alleles having the fewest. An earlier analysis of 587 of the donors showed that most TCR beta V segments appeared in productive rearrangements either about 90% or about 30% of the time, which broadly matched IMGT annotations.

About this clone: Its antigen remains undetermined. Base qualities are not provided; no much larger clone lies one nucleotide away.

This sequence was found in a male donor in good health and CMV-seropositive. The rearrangement joined TRBV19 to TRBJ2-7, and TRBD1 aligns with 7 junction nucleotides. Sequencing input: PBMCs. The DNA reads TGTGCCAGTTCACCCGGGACAGTACGCTACGAGCAGTACTTC. This sequence encodes CASSPGTVRYEQYF.